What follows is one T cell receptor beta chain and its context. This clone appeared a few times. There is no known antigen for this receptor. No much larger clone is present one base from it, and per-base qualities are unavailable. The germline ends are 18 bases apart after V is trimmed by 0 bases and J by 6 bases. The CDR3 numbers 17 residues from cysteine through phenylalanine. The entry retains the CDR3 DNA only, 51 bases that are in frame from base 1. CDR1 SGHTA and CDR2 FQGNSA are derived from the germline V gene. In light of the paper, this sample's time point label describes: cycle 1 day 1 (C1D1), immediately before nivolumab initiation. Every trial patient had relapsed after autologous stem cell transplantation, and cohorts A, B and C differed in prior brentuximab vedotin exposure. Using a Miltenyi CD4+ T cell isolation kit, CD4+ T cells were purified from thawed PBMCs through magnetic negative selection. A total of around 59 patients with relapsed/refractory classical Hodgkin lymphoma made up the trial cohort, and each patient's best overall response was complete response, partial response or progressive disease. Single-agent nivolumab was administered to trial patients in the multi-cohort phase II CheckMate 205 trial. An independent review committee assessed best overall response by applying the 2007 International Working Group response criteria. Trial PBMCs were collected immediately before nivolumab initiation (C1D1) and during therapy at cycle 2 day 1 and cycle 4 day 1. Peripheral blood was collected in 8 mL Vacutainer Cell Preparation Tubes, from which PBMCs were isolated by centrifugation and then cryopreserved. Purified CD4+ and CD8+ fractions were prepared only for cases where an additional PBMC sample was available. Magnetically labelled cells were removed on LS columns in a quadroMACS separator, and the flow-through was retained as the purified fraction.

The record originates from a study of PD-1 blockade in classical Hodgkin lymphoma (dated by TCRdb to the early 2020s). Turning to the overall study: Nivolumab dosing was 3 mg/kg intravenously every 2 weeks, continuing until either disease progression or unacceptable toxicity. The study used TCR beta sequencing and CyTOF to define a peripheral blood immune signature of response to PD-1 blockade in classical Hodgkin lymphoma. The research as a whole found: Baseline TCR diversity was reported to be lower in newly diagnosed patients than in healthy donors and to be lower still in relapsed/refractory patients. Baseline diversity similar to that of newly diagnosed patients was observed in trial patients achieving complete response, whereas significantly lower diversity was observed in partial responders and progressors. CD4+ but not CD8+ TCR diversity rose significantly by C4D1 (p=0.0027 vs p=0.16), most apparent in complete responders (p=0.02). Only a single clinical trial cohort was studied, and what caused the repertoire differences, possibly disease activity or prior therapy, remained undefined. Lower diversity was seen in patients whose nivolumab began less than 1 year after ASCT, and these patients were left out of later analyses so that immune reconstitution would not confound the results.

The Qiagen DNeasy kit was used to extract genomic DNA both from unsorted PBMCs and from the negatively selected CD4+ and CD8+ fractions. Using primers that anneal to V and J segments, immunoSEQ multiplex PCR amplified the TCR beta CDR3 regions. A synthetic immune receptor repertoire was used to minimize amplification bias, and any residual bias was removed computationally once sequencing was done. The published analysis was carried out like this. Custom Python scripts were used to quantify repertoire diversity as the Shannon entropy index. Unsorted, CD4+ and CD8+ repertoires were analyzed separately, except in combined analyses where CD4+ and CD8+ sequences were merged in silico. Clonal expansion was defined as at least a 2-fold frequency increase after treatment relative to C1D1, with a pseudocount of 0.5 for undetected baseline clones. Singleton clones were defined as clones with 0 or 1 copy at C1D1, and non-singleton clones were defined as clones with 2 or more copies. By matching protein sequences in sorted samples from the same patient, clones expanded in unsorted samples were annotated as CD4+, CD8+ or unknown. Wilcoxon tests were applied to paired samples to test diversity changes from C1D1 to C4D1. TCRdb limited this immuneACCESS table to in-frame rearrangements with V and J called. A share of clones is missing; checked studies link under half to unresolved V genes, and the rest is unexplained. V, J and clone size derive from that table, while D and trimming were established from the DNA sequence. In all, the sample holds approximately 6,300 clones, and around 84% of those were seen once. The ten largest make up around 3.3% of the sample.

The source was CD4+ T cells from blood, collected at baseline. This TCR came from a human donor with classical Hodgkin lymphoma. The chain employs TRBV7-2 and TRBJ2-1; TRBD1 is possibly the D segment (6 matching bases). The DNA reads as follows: TGTGCCAGCAGCTTAGCTGGTCGGATGGGGGCGGGCAATGAGCAGTTCTTC. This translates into CASSLAGRMGAGNEQFF.